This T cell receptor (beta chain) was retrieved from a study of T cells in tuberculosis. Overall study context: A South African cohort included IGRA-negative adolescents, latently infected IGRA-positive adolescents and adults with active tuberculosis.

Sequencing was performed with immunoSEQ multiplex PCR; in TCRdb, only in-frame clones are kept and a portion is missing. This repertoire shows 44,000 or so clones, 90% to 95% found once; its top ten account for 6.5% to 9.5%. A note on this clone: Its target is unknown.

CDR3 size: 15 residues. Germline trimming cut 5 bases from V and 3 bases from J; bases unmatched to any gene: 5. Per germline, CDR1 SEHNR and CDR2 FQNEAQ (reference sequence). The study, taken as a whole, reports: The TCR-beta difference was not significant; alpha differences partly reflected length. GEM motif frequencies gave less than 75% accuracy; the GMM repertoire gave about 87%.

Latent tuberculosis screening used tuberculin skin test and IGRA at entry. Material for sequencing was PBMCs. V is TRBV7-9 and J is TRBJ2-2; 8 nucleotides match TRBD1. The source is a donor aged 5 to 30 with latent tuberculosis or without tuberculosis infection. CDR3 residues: CASSPGQGDTGELFF. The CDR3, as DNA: TGTGCCAGCAGCCCCGGACAGGGCGACACCGGGGAGCTGTTTTTT.